This T cell receptor beta chain is drawn from a study of T-cell memory formation after mild COVID-19 (dated by TCRdb to the early 2020s). Study-wide context: Most TCR sequence clusters were specific to one of the two donors. T-cell clones expanding and contracting after mild COVID-19 in two donors were tracked by longitudinal TCRalpha and TCRbeta repertoire sequencing. Two young, previously healthy adult volunteers, one female and one male, were included in the cohort. Overall study outcomes, separate from this receptor: Only two mild cases were covered by the study, and larger cohorts that include severe cases with pre-infection samples were considered necessary. Some responding clones were detected in pre-infection memory, which suggested that pre-existing cross-reactive memory T cells had joined the SARS-CoV-2 response. SARS-CoV-2 specificity of the second-wave clones peaking on day 37 was not confirmed. From day 15 to 85, contracting clones showed balanced CD4/CD8 phenotypes, whereas a second wave of clones that expanded from day 15 to 37 leaned towards CD4+. Contracting CD4+ clones were located mainly in the CM and EM memory subsets, whereas CD8+ clones were found to be enriched in EMRA.

Only a few counts were recorded for this clonotype. Its specific antigen is unknown. Base qualities are not at hand, and no much larger clone is one base apart. V and J are truncated by 6 bases and 1 base respectively, leaving an intervening sequence of 12 bases. The CDR3 starts with the cysteine, ends with the phenylalanine, and has 14 residues. The kept DNA is CDR3 alone, 42 bases in frame from the first base. As encoded in the germline V gene (reference sequence), CDR1 is MNHNY while CDR2 is SVGAGI. Ficoll-Paque density gradient centrifugation was the method used to isolate PBMCs. Sequencing was carried out with an Illumina NovaSeq 6000. TCRalpha and TCRbeta cDNA libraries were constructed by 5'RACE with constant-segment primers, with sample barcodes and unique molecular identifiers being introduced. RNA was extracted from every sample with Trizol reagent. Amplification of the libraries took two PCR steps, and the second step added a second sample barcode plus Illumina TruSeq adapters. The libraries were sequenced on an Illumina NovaSeq using 2 x 150 bp paired-end reads. The original methods were these. Demultiplexing of reads and collapsing into UMI-guided consensus sequences were performed with migec v1.2.7. Using mixcr v2.1.11, the UMI consensuses were aligned to TRA and TRB V and J templates and assembled into clonotypes. A clonotype was counted as expanded or contracted only if both edgeR and NoisET called the change significant, with noise models trained on biological replicates. For edgeR calls, a false discovery rate-adjusted p below 0.01 and a log2 fold-change threshold of 1 were applied. As an exploratory analysis of dynamics, max-normalized trajectories of the 1000 most abundant clonotypes were examined by PCA with hierarchical clustering. Separately sequenced CD4+ and CD8+ repertoires were used to assign a CD4 or CD8 phenotype to each responding clone. The public reads were reanalyzed by TCRdb: fastp trimming at Q25, MiXCR alignment, in-frame beta chains only. CDR3 protein sequences are deduplicated, and each keeps its most common genes and DNA. It is TCRdb's table, rather than the study itself, that gives the V and J calls and clone size. Across this sample there are 540,000 or so distinct CDR3 sequences, with 20% seen only once. The ten largest clones add up to around 13% of the sample.

Sample: PBMCs or a T cell subset sorted from them (not recorded which). Rearrangement joined TRBV6-6 to TRBJ1-2; a tentative D match to TRBD1 spans 5 bases. The clonotype was recovered from an adult woman who had mild COVID-19 (a few samples of this study predate the infection). The sample titles of this study are shuffled in the database, so cell type and time point are left out; the donor was told from shared clones. The CDR3 in this case is CASSFGTVNYGYTF. In nucleotide form, the sequence is TGTGCCAGCAGCTTTGGGACGGTTAACTATGGCTACACCTTC.